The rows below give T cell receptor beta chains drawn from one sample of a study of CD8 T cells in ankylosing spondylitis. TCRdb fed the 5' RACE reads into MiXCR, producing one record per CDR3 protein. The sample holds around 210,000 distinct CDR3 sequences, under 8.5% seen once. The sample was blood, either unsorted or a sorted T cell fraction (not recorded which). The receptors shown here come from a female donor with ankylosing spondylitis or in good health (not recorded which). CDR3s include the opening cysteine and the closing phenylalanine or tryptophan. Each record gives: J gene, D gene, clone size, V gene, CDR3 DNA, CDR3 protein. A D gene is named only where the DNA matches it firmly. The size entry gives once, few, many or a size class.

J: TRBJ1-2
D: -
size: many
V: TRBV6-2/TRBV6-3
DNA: TGTGCCAGCAGTAAGACAGCTAACTATGGCTACACCTTC
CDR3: CASSKTANYGYTF

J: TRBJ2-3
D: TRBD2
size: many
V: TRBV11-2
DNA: TGTGCCAGCAGCTTAGGAGGGAGGGCACCAGATACGCAGTATTTT
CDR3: CASSLGGRAPDTQYF

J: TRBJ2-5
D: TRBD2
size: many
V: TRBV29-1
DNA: TGCAGCATCACGGGGGGAGAGACCCAGTACTTC
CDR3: CSITGGETQYF

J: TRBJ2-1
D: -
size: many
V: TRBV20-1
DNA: TGCAGTGCTAGTGAGGATTTGGCGGAATGGGGCCGTGGTGAGCAGTTCTTC
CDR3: CSASEDLAEWGRGEQFF

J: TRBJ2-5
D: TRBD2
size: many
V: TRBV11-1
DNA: TGTGCCAGCAGCCTAAATCTAGGACTAGCGGGAGAGGAAGAGACCCAGTACTTC
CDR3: CASSLNLGLAGEEETQYF

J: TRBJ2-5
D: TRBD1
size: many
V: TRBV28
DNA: TGTGCCAGCAGTTTATTCGGGGACAGGGAAGAGACCCAGTACTTC
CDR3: CASSLFGDREETQYF

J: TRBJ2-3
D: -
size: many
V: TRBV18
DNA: TGTGCCAGCTCACCAGAGACTAGCACAGATACGCAGTATTTT
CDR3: CASSPETSTDTQYF

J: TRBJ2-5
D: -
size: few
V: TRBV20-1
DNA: TGCAGTGCCGCCGGACTTTACGGGGAGACCCAGTACTTC
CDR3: CSAAGLYGETQYF

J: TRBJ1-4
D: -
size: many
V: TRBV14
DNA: TGTGCCAGCGGACCGGGACGGCCTAATGAAAAACTGTTTTTT
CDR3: CASGPGRPNEKLFF

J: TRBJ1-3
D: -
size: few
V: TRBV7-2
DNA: TGTGCCAGCAGCTTAGCGCGGAGCTCTGGAAACACCATATATTTT
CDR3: CASSLARSSGNTIYF

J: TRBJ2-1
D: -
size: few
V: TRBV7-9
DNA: TGTGCCAGCAGCTTTCGAGGGGCGGAGATGGGCAATGAGCAGTTCTTC
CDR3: CASSFRGAEMGNEQFF

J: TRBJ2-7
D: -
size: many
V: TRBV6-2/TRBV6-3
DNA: TGTGCCAGCAGCAGGGGCAGATCCTACGAGCAGTACTTC
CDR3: CASSRGRSYEQYF

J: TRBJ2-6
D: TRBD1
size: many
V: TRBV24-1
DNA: TGTGCCACCAGTCCCGGGACAGGGCCTGGGGCCAACGTCCTGACTTTC
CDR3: CATSPGTGPGANVLTF

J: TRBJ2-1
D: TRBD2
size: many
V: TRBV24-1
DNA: TGTGCCACCAGTGATCGAGCGGGAGGACTACGGCATGAGCAGTTCTTC
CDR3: CATSDRAGGLRHEQFF

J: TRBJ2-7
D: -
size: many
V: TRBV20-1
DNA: TGCAGTGCTAGTAACCCCCGAGGGGGTTACGAGCAGTACTTC
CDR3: CSASNPRGGYEQYF

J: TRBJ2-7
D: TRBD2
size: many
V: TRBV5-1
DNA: TGCGCCAGCAGCTTGGGGCTAGCGGGAGAGTACGAGCAGTACTTC
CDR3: CASSLGLAGEYEQYF

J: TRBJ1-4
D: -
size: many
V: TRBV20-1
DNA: TGCAGTGCTGCCCCCGCCCGGGACACAAATGAAAAACTGTTTTTT
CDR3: CSAAPARDTNEKLFF

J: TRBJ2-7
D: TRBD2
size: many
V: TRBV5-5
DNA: TGTGCCAGCAGCTTGGGGAGAACTAGCGGGTCAACCTACGAGCAGTACTTC
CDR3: CASSLGRTSGSTYEQYF

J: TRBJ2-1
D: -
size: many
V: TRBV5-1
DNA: TGCGCCAGCAGTAGGTATAGCGGTTATGAGCAGTTCTTC
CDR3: CASSRYSGYEQFF

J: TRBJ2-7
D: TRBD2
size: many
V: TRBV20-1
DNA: TGCAGTGCCCGACCCCGCCGACTAGCGGGAGATCGGGAGCAGTACTTC
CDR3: CSARPRRLAGDREQYF

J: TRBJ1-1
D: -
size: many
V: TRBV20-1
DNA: TGCAGTGCTAGAACACAGTCAACTGAAGCTTTCTTT
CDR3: CSARTQSTEAFF